Presented here are 27 T cell receptor beta chains from one specimen sequenced in a study of cytomegalovirus exposure and HLA in healthy donors. Repertoires were generated with immunoSEQ multiplex PCR, while TCRdb's copy carries only in-frame clones and drops some. The sample yields some 150,000 clones, 70% to 90% seen once. The specimen sequenced was PBMCs. All receptors come from a woman aged 18-35 years in good health and CMV-seropositive.

This sequence joins TRBV5-1 and TRBJ2-3; TRBD1 matches 11 bases. V was clipped by 4 bases and J by 6 bases; unmatched bases: 19. The germline gives CDR1 SGHRS, CDR2 YFSETQ. This CDR3 has 19 amino acids. The CDR3 loop is CASSLGQGATQTSGDTQYF. The CDR3 bases are TGCGCCAGCAGCCTAGGACAGGGGGCGACTCAGACCTCAGGTGATACGCAGTATTTT.

The chain links TRBV30 to TRBJ2-1, with 8 bases matching TRBD2. The CDR3 is made up of 14 amino acids. Germline assignment: CDR1 GTSNPN and CDR2 SVGIG (reference sequence). Trimming removed 3 bases from V and 10 bases from J; junction bases left unmatched: 11. The chain's CDR3 is CAWSAGTREGEQFF. CDR3 DNA: TGTGCCTGGAGCGCCGGGACTAGAGAGGGCGAGCAGTTCTTC.

V usage is TRBV25-1 and J usage is TRBJ2-1; the D gene is possibly TRBD2 (5 bases). The CDR3 is 15 residues long. CDR1 is MGHDK and CDR2 is SYGVNS in the germline V gene. The ends were cut back, 2 bases at V and 10 bases at J, with 18 bases in the middle. As DNA, the CDR3 is TGTGCCAGCAGTGAAAGGATCGACGCCCCGGGGGAGCAGTTCTTC. This gives the protein CASSERIDAPGEQFF.

This rearrangement joins TRBV12-5 to TRBJ1-1; D is unresolved. This CDR3 has 14 amino acids. Trimming removed 4 bases from V and 0 bases from J, with 9 bases in between. Germline-derived CDR1 and CDR2 are LGHNT and FRNRAP. CDR3 residues: CASGWAQLNTEAFF. The DNA of the CDR3 is TGTGCTAGTGGTTGGGCCCAGTTGAACACTGAAGCTTTCTTT.

The rearrangement links TRBV28 to TRBJ2-3; D possibly corresponds to TRBD2 (5 bases). With 4 bases removed from V and 5 bases from J, the gap between germline ends came to 16 bases. This CDR3 is 15 amino acids long. CDR1 is MDHEN and CDR2 is SYDVKM in the germline V gene. For the CDR3, the DNA is TGTGCCAGCAGTTCACGGCTACCCGAGGGAGATACGCAGTATTTT. Protein product: CASSSRLPEGDTQYF.

The rearrangement uses TRBV7-3 and TRBJ1-2, with 8 nucleotides matching TRBD1. V was clipped by 7 bases and J by 4 bases; unmatched bases: 23. This CDR3 is built from 19 residues. Germline CDR1 is SGHTA and CDR2 is FQGTGA. The CDR3 reads CASTTKMWAGGAEPYGYTF. The CDR3 nucleotides read TGTGCCAGCACCACTAAAATGTGGGCAGGGGGCGCAGAGCCCTATGGCTACACCTTC.

The count of this clone is one. The chain recombines TRBV11-2 with TRBJ2-1; 9 bases match TRBD2. Unmatched junction bases numbered 14, after V lost 4 bases and J lost 10 bases. The CDR3 is 16 residues long. The V gene's germline CDR1 is SGHAT and CDR2 FQNNGV. The CDR3: CASSSTLLAGSWEQFF. DNA for the CDR3: TGTGCCAGCAGCTCGACGTTGCTAGCGGGGTCCTGGGAGCAGTTCTTC.

V is TRBV28 and J is TRBJ2-7; 9 nucleotides agree with TRBD1. The V gene's germline CDR1 is MDHEN and CDR2 SYDVKM. V dropped 6 bases and J dropped 2; count of bases not matched to a gene: 8. The CDR3 is made up of 15 amino acids. The chain's CDR3 is CASRFLTGGPYEQYF. CDR3 sequence (DNA): TGTGCCAGCAGATTCCTGACAGGGGGGCCCTACGAGCAGTACTTC.

The chain couples TRBV7-9 to TRBJ2-2, with D perhaps matching TRBD1 (6 bases). Trimming stripped 5 bases from V and 8 bases from J, with 30 bases between. This CDR3 contains 19 residues. Germline V gene data show CDR1 as SEHNR and CDR2 as FQNEAQ (reference sequence). Here the CDR3 DNA reads TGTGCCAGCAGCCACTTCGGTCTACGTGTCCGGCAGGGGTTTGGGGAGCTGTTTTTT. Translated: CASSHFGLRVRQGFGELFF.

V and J are TRBV27 and TRBJ2-7; 7 bases map to TRBD2. Germline V gene lookup returns CDR1 MNHEY and CDR2 SMNVEV (reference sequence). CDR3 size: 15 residues. Trimming took 2 bases from V and 2 from J; bases not matched to a gene: 6. The CDR3 region is CASSLSPSGAYEQYF. The CDR3 bases are TGTGCCAGCAGTTTAAGTCCTAGCGGAGCCTACGAGCAGTACTTC.

In its sample, this clone was seen once. V is TRBV7-9 and J is TRBJ2-2; D is ambiguous. V dropped 5 bases and J dropped 7 bases, with 5 bases sitting between them. From germline, CDR1 is SEHNR and CDR2 FQNEAQ (reference sequence). The CDR3 runs to 11 residues. CDR3 in DNA: TGTGCCAGCAGCCCCAGCGGGGAGCTGTTTTTT. Translation gives CASSPSGELFF.

The chain has TRBV5-6 and TRBJ1-5; D is perhaps TRBD1 (5 bases). Germline lookup yields CDR1 SGHDT and CDR2 YYEEEE. V lost 0 bases and J 6 bases, leaving 10 bases between the germline ends. The CDR3 spans 14 residues. CDR3 in DNA: TGTGCCAGCAGCTTGGGGTTAGGGGTTCAGCCCCAGCATTTT. This codes for CASSLGLGVQPQHF.

This clone was recorded once. The chain has TRBV11-3 and TRBJ2-5; TRBD1 matches 7 bases. There are 13 residues in the CDR3. The trim removed 5 bases at V and 0 bases at J, leaving 0 bases unmatched. Germline V lookup: CDR1 SGHNT, CDR2 YENEEA. Here the CDR3 DNA reads TGTGCCAGCAGCGACAGGGACCAAGAGACCCAGTACTTC. It translates to CASSDRDQETQYF.

This chain connects TRBV27 to TRBJ2-2; D is uncertain. Trimming removed 4 bases from V and 3 bases from J, with 9 bases in between. Per the germline V gene, CDR1 is MNHEY and CDR2 is SMNVEV (reference sequence). The CDR3 is 14 amino acids. CDR3 loop: CASSYTVDTGELFF. The CDR3 DNA sequence: TGTGCCAGCAGTTATACGGTCGACACCGGGGAGCTGTTTTTT.

The chain uses TRBV5-8 and TRBJ1-2; no definite D call. Germline CDR1 SGHTS, CDR2 YDEGEE. With 0 bases removed from V and 5 bases from J, the gap between germline ends came to 11 bases. The CDR3 consists of 14 residues. CDR3 nucleotides: TGTGCCAGCAGCTTGGCAGGCCCAGTATATGGCTACACCTTC. Its protein product is CASSLAGPVYGYTF.

The chain couples TRBV5-1 to TRBJ2-2; 9 bases fit TRBD2. This CDR3 is 15 amino acids long. With V trimmed by 5 bases and J by 5 bases, 7 bases remained unmatched. The germline CDR1 and CDR2 sequences are SGHRS and YFSETQ. CDR3 in amino acids: CASSSRTSETGELFF. CDR3 nucleotides: TGCGCCAGCAGTTCACGGACTAGCGAAACCGGGGAGCTGTTTTTT.

This chain joins TRBV9 and TRBJ2-7; D remains ambiguous. CDR1 and CDR2 from the germline V gene are SGDLS and YYNGEE. The CDR3 extends over 13 amino acids. V lost 2 bases and J lost 1, with 7 bases in between. The CDR3 is CASSVGSSYEQYF. DNA of the CDR3: TGTGCCAGCAGCGTTGGCAGTTCCTACGAGCAGTACTTC.

The chain is built from TRBV29-1 and TRBJ2-3, with D possibly being TRBD2 (5 bases). The CDR3 has 15 amino acids. V was pared by 0 bases and J by 6 bases, with 16 bases between. Germline V lookup: CDR1 SQVTM, CDR2 ANQGSEA. In DNA form, the CDR3 reads TGCAGCGTTGAAGATCTTATAGGAGGAGCGGATACGCAGTATTTT. This codes for CSVEDLIGGADTQYF.

The genes are TRBV7-2 and TRBJ2-1, with TRBD2 matching 8 bases. Germline V gene lookup returns CDR1 SGHTA and CDR2 FQGNSA. After removal of 3 bases from V and 8 bases from J, the junction contained 3 bases not matched to a gene. The CDR3 totals 13 residues. This CDR3 is CASSFAGGDEQFF. The DNA for the CDR3 is TGTGCCAGCAGCTTCGCCGGGGGGGATGAGCAGTTCTTC.

Only one count was recorded for this clone. The chain has TRBV6-6 and TRBJ1-4; TRBD1 matches 9 bases. Germline trimming cut 5 bases from V and 8 bases from J; bases unmatched to any gene: 9. Germline V gene data show CDR1 as MNHNY and CDR2 as SVGAGI (reference sequence). This CDR3 spans 15 amino acids. This CDR3 reads CASSRTGGAGEKLFF. DNA for the CDR3: TGTGCCAGCAGTCGAACAGGGGGCGCCGGAGAAAAACTGTTTTTT.

This CDR3 reads CASSPGTGDYGYTF. Here the CDR3 DNA reads TGTGCCAGCAGCCCCGGGACAGGGGACTATGGCTACACCTTC. The V and J genes are TRBV5-4 and TRBJ1-2, with 10 bases fitting TRBD1. Germline V gene data show CDR1 as SGHNT and CDR2 as YYREEE (reference sequence). The CDR3 runs to 14 residues. V gave up 4 bases and J gave up 3 bases; unmatched junction bases: 3.

The chain carries TRBV5-1 and TRBJ2-7; a possible D gene is TRBD2 (6 bases). Trimming took 0 bases from V and 5 from J, leaving 12 bases between them. This CDR3 is 14 amino acids long. The germline V gene encodes CDR1 SGHRS and CDR2 YFSETQ. CDR3 loop: CASSLVPGRNEQYF. For the CDR3, the DNA is TGCGCCAGCAGCTTGGTGCCGGGGAGGAACGAGCAGTACTTC.

The chain is built from TRBV13 and TRBJ2-6; D remains unclear. Trimming removed 7 bases at V and 3 bases at J, with 7 bases between. The CDR3 has 13 residues. Per the germline V gene, CDR1 is PRHDT and CDR2 is FYEKMQ (reference sequence). CDR3 sequence reads: CASTSGGANVLTF. The CDR3, as DNA: TGTGCCAGCACGAGTGGTGGGGCCAACGTCCTGACTTTC.

The chain joins TRBV6-1 to TRBJ2-1; TRBD2 matches at 13 bases. Per germline, CDR1 MNHNS and CDR2 SASEGT. The CDR3 totals 15 residues. V lost 5 bases to trimming and J lost 9 bases; unmatched junction nucleotides: 7. The CDR3, as DNA: TGTGCCAGCAGTACACTAGCGGGAGGGCCAAGTGAGCAGTTCTTC. Translation: CASSTLAGGPSEQFF.

This chain links TRBV2 with TRBJ2-7; TRBD2 aligns across 9 bases. Germline V gene sequence: CDR1 SNHLY, CDR2 FYNNEI. The ends lost 4 bases at V and 4 bases at J; junction bases unmatched: 5. CDR3 length equals 14 residues. DNA for the CDR3: TGTGCCAGCAGTGGGCTAGCGGGAATATACGAGCAGTACTTC. It specifies CASSGLAGIYEQYF.

The CDR3 nucleotides read TGTGCCAGCAGGCTACAGGGCCAACCTTCTGGGGCCAACGTCCTGACTTTC. The encoded protein is CASRLQGQPSGANVLTF. The chain joins TRBV13 to TRBJ2-6; possible D gene TRBD1, 6 bases. V gave up 6 bases and J gave up 1 base, with 16 bases separating them. The germline V gene has CDR1 PRHDT and CDR2 FYEKMQ (reference sequence). The CDR3 is 17 residues long.

V usage is TRBV25-1 and J usage is TRBJ1-2; D call uncertain. Germline V gene lookup returns CDR1 MGHDK and CDR2 SYGVNS. CDR3 length: 12 residues. V gave up 6 bases and J gave up 4 bases, with 9 bases separating them. CDR3: CASSAGFYGYTF. CDR3 DNA sequence: TGTGCCAGCAGCGCAGGATTCTATGGCTACACCTTC.